These 10 T cell receptor beta chains were all obtained from the same sample, sequenced in a study of patients and donors after allogeneic stem cell transplantation. Using its own MiXCR run on the RT-PCR reads, TCRdb lists one record per CDR3 protein. The table shows about 230,000 distinct CDR3 sequences, with 12% to 15% occurring only once. The sample was blood, either unsorted or a sorted T cell fraction (not recorded which). The receptors come from a human donor who was either an allogeneic HSCT recipient or a stem cell or donor lymphocyte infusion donor (not recorded which). It is not recorded whose cells these are; they may come from a transplant donor.

The V gene is TRBV20-1, the J gene TRBJ2-1; D gene ambiguous. The CDR3 totals 15 residues. Trimming shortened V by 2 bases and J by 0 bases, and 11 bases separated the two germline ends. The germline V gene encodes CDR1 DFQATT and CDR2 SNEGSKA (reference sequence). The CDR3 nucleotides read TGCAGTGCTAGACCGGCACGCGGCTCCTACAATGAGCAGTTCTTC. Its protein product is CSARPARGSYNEQFF.

This clonotype was detected many times. The gene calls are TRBV5-1 and TRBJ2-7; TRBD1 aligns across 9 bases. CDR1 and CDR2 (germline): SGHRS, YFSETQ. V was clipped by 4 bases and J by 5 bases; unmatched bases: 7. The CDR3 extends over 14 amino acids. This chain's CDR3 is CASSVGTGSNEQYF. The CDR3, as DNA: TGCGCCAGCAGCGTAGGGACAGGGAGCAACGAGCAGTACTTC.

This clonotype has just a few counts. The V gene is TRBV5-1, the J gene TRBJ1-1; D perhaps matches TRBD1 (5 bases). The CDR3 runs to 16 residues. Germline V gene lookup returns CDR1 SGHRS and CDR2 YFSETQ. V was cut by 2 bases and J by 3 bases, with 17 bases left in between. In DNA form, the CDR3 reads TGCGCCAGCAGCTTTGGGCAAGGTGGGGCCTACACTGAAGCTTTCTTT. Its protein product is CASSFGQGGAYTEAFF.

This clonotype appeared many times. CDR3 nucleotide sequence: TGCAGCGTTGAGGAGGGAGGAGAGAGCATGTTCTTC. Translating it yields CSVEEGGESMFF. The chain employs TRBV29-1 and TRBJ2-1, with TRBD2 as a possible D gene (6 bases). Germline V gene lookup returns CDR1 SQVTM and CDR2 ANQGSEA. V was pared by 3 bases and J by 15 bases, with 18 bases between. This CDR3 region has 12 residues.

This clonotype was found many times. CDR3 sequence reads: CASSRQESTDTQYF. CDR3 DNA sequence: TGTGCCAGCAGTCGACAGGAAAGCACAGATACGCAGTATTTT. The chain combines TRBV6-1 with TRBJ2-3; D perhaps matches TRBD1 (6 bases). Deletions cut 5 bases from V and 0 bases from J, with 9 bases between. Per germline, CDR1 MNHNS and CDR2 SASEGT. The CDR3 is 14 residues long.

This clonotype was recorded many times. The chain is built from TRBV24-1 and TRBJ2-2; D unclear. V was clipped by 0 bases and J by 5 bases, with 6 bases between them. The CDR3 runs 14 residues. Looked up from germline, CDR1 is KGHDR and CDR2 is SFDVKD. In nucleotides, the CDR3 is TGTGCCACCAGTGATTTGAGTGGGACCGGGGAGCTGTTTTTT. It translates to CATSDLSGTGELFF.

In this sample, this clonotype turned up many times. A junction end diverges from the germline sequence, so it may reflect a read error. The genes are TRBV6-1 and TRBJ2-2, with TRBD2 matching 9 bases. The CDR3 extends over 14 amino acids. Germline V gene sequence: CDR1 MNHNS, CDR2 SASEGT. As DNA, the CDR3 is TGTGCCAGCAGGGAAGCGGGGGGATTCGGGGAGCTGTTTTTT. Translation: CASREAGGFGELFF.

This clonotype was seen at least ten times. The CDR3 is CAIQGPDTQYF. Written as DNA, the CDR3 is TGTGCCATACAGGGGCCAGATACGCAGTATTTT. The genes are TRBV10-3 and TRBJ2-3; 7 bases map to TRBD1. The germline V gene has CDR1 ENHRY and CDR2 SYGVKD. The CDR3 has 11 amino acids. The V gene end was trimmed by 9 bases and the J gene end by 4 bases; junction bases not matched to a gene: 1.

CDR3 region: CASSQDPFLPRDNSPLHF. The CDR3 nucleotides are TGTGCCAGCAGCCAAGACCCTTTCCTCCCCCGCGATAATTCACCCCTCCACTTT. V and J are TRBV7-3 and TRBJ1-6; D is unresolved. CDR1 and CDR2 from the germline V gene are SGHTA and FQGTGA. V shed 5 bases and J shed 5 bases, with 22 bases lying between them. This CDR3 region has 18 residues.

The rearrangement links TRBV3-1 to TRBJ2-1; D is uncertain. V was clipped by 1 base and J by 7 bases, with 11 bases between them. The germline V gene has CDR1 LGHDT and CDR2 YNNKEL (reference sequence). This CDR3 contains 14 residues. The CDR3 DNA is TGTGCCAGCAGCCAAGCCGTACAGCCAAATGAGCAGTTCTTC. This sequence encodes CASSQAVQPNEQFF.